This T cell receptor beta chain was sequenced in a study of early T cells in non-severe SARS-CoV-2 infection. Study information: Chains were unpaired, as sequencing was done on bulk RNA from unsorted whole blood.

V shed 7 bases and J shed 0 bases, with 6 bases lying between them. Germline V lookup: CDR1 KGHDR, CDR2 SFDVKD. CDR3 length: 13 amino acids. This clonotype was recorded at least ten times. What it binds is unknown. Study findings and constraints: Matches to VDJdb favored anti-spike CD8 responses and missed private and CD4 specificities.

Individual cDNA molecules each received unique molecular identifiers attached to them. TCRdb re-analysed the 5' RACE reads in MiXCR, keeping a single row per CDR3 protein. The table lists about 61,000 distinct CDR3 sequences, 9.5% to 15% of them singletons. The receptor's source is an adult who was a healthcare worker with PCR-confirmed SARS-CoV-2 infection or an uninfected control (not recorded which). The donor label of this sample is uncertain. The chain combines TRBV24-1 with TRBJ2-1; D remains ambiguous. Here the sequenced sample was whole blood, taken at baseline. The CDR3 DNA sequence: TGTGCCACCAGGTCGAGCTCCTACAATGAGCAGTTCTTC. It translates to CATRSSSYNEQFF.